This is a list of T cell receptor beta chains from one sample in a study of T cell changes during pregnancy in multiple sclerosis. Libraries were prepared by immunoSEQ multiplex PCR; TCRdb keeps only in-frame clonotypes and omits some of them. The sample has more than 90,000 clones, about 94% seen once. Sequenced here: peripheral blood, sampled in the third trimester of pregnancy. These receptors were collected from a female donor with multiple sclerosis, enrolled in a pregnancy study. The CDR3 runs from the conserved cysteine through the conserved F or W. Fields, in order: clone size, J gene, V gene, D gene, CDR3 protein, CDR3 DNA. A D gene is named only where the DNA matches it firmly. The size of a clone is reported for some rows only, either as once, few or many, or as a class for expanded clones.

NA | TRBJ2-3 | TRBV9 | TRBD2 | CASSVQAGRPADTQYF | TGTGCCAGCAGCGTCCAAGCGGGGCGGCCCGCAGATACGCAGTATTTT
NA | TRBJ2-7 | TRBV27 | NA | CASSEGYPISYEQYF | TGTGCCAGCAGCGAGGGATACCCAATCTCCTACGAGCAGTACTTC
NA | TRBJ1-1 | TRBV19 | TRBD1 | CASKFQGAAEAFF | TGTGCCAGTAAGTTCCAGGGGGCGGCTGAAGCTTTCTTT
NA | TRBJ1-1 | TRBV5-1 | NA | CASRHTVRNTEAFF | TGCGCCAGCAGACATACAGTTAGGAACACTGAAGCTTTCTTT
NA | TRBJ2-3 | TRBV6-4 | NA | CASSDKGGSGAQGKSTDTQYF | TGTGCCAGCAGTGACAAAGGAGGGAGCGGGGCCCAGGGGAAGAGCACAGATACGCAGTATTTT
NA | TRBJ2-1 | TRBV2 | TRBD2 | CASGLLAGSYNEQFF | TGTGCCAGCGGGCTACTAGCGGGCTCCTACAATGAGCAGTTCTTC
few | TRBJ1-1 | TRBV25-1 | NA | CASSHGGTRVTEAFF | TGTGCCAGCAGTCATGGGGGGACTCGGGTTACTGAAGCTTTCTTT
few | TRBJ2-1 | TRBV5-1 | TRBD2 | CASSLYSGHNEQFF | TGCGCCAGCAGCTTGTATAGCGGGCACAATGAGCAGTTCTTC
NA | TRBJ2-7 | TRBV27 | NA | CASSLSGSYYEQYF | TGTGCCAGCAGTTTATCGGGCAGTTACTACGAGCAGTACTTC
NA | TRBJ2-1 | TRBV2 | TRBD1 | CASSYRDREFEQFF | TGTGCCAGCAGTTACCGGGACAGGGAGTTTGAGCAGTTCTTC
NA | TRBJ1-2 | TRBV29-1 | NA | CSVGMEERGYTF | TGCAGCGTTGGGATGGAGGAGAGAGGCTACACCTTC
NA | TRBJ1-2 | TRBV5-1 | TRBD1 | CASSWDRPYYGYTF | TGCGCCAGCAGTTGGGACAGGCCCTACTATGGCTACACCTTC
NA | TRBJ1-5 | TRBV27 | NA | CASSRDSNQPQHF | TGTGCCAGCAGCAGGGATAGCAATCAGCCCCAGCATTTT
NA | TRBJ1-5 | TRBV28 | TRBD1 | CASSWTGNNQPQHF | TGTGCCAGCAGTTGGACAGGGAACAATCAGCCCCAGCATTTT
NA | TRBJ2-7 | TRBV2 | NA | CASTPGWGEQYF | TGTGCCAGCACCCCAGGGTGGGGCGAGCAGTACTTC
NA | TRBJ1-2 | TRBV28 | TRBD1 | CASYSGTDGYGYTF | TGTGCCAGCTACTCCGGGACAGATGGCTATGGCTACACCTTC
NA | TRBJ2-7 | TRBV5-1 | TRBD1 | CASSFYTRTGSYEQYF | TGCGCCAGCAGCTTTTATACGAGGACAGGGTCCTACGAGCAGTACTTC
few | TRBJ1-1 | TRBV6-5 | NA | CASQRGTEAFF | TGTGCCAGCCAGAGAGGAACTGAAGCTTTCTTT
NA | TRBJ1-2 | TRBV18 | NA | CASSPGQERYTF | TGTGCCAGCTCACCGGGTCAGGAACGCTACACCTTC
many | TRBJ1-1 | TRBV7-9 | NA | CASLDPRGTEAFF | TGTGCCAGCCTGGATCCTCGGGGCACTGAAGCTTTCTTT
NA | TRBJ2-7 | TRBV2 | TRBD2 | CASRRQGAGGYEQYF | TGTGCCAGCAGAAGGCAGGGAGCGGGAGGGTACGAGCAGTACTTC
NA | TRBJ1-4 | TRBV11-2 | NA | CASSSLTTGKLFF | TGTGCCAGCAGCTCCTTAACTACAGGAAAACTGTTTTTT
NA | TRBJ1-1 | TRBV5-1 | NA | CASSLDLSGYRNTEAFF | TGCGCCAGCAGCTTGGACTTGAGTGGGTACAGGAACACTGAAGCTTTCTTT
once | TRBJ2-7 | TRBV5-4 | NA | CASSLRGFEYEQYF | TGTGCCAGCAGCTTGCGGGGATTTGAGTACGAGCAGTACTTC
NA | TRBJ1-5 | TRBV7-3 | NA | CASSLTRNRGNQPQHF | TGTGCCAGCAGCTTAACCCGGAACCGGGGCAATCAGCCCCAGCATTTT
NA | TRBJ2-3 | TRBV10-3 | TRBD2 | CAITTGLAGTDTQYF | TGTGCCATCACCACGGGGCTAGCGGGCACAGATACGCAGTATTTT
NA | TRBJ2-2 | TRBV13 | TRBD2 | CASSRAAGGYGELFF | TGTGCCAGCAGCCGCGCAGCGGGGGGGTACGGGGAGCTGTTTTTT
NA | TRBJ1-5 | TRBV25-1 | NA | CASSEPHGRGGDQPQHF | TGTGCCAGCAGTGAACCCCATGGGAGAGGGGGGGACCAGCCCCAGCATTTT
NA | TRBJ2-1 | TRBV4-1 | TRBD2 | CASSPRTSGGKENEQFF | TGCGCCAGCAGCCCCCGGACTAGCGGGGGGAAAGAGAATGAGCAGTTCTTC
NA | TRBJ2-2 | TRBV5-4 | NA | CASSLRAGETGELFF | TGTGCCAGCAGCTTGCGAGCGGGCGAAACCGGGGAGCTGTTTTTT
NA | TRBJ2-1 | TRBV6-5 | NA | CASSYSGSDREQFF | TGTGCCAGCAGTTACTCGGGGAGCGATCGTGAGCAGTTCTTC
NA | TRBJ2-3 | TRBV7-6 | TRBD2 | CASSSGPSGRWAADTQYF | TGTGCCAGCAGCTCTGGCCCTAGCGGGAGGTGGGCGGCAGATACGCAGTATTTT
NA | TRBJ1-5 | TRBV28 | NA | CASRPSVQPQHF | TGTGCCAGCAGACCTTCGGTCCAGCCCCAGCATTTT
NA | TRBJ1-2 | TRBV4-1 | NA | CASSLGEARVYGYTF | TGCGCCAGCAGCCTAGGTGAGGCGCGAGTCTATGGCTACACCTTC
NA | TRBJ2-7 | TRBV6-5 | NA | CASRSTRAPYEQYF | TGTGCCAGCAGAAGCACCAGGGCACCCTACGAGCAGTACTTC
once | TRBJ1-5 | TRBV2 | TRBD1 | CASRPLPGTGKYSNQPQHF | TGTGCCAGCAGGCCGCTCCCCGGGACAGGGAAATATAGCAATCAGCCCCAGCATTTT
NA | TRBJ1-5 | TRBV10-3 | NA | CAISESGGLDSNQPQHF | TGTGCCATCAGTGAGTCGGGGGGGCTCGATAGCAATCAGCCCCAGCATTTT
few | TRBJ1-1 | TRBV30 | NA | CAWSGGGQAFF | TGTGCCTGGAGCGGCGGAGGACAAGCTTTCTTT
NA | TRBJ1-1 | TRBV7-6 | TRBD1 | CASSPPTGEATEAFF | TGTGCCAGCAGCCCCCCGACAGGGGAGGCCACTGAAGCTTTCTTT
NA | TRBJ2-1 | TRBV9 | TRBD2 | CASTVGTSGHNEQFF | TGTGCCAGCACCGTCGGGACTAGCGGTCACAATGAGCAGTTCTTC
NA | TRBJ2-5 | TRBV7-9 | TRBD1 | CASSSGQADVRETQYF | TGTGCCAGCAGCTCCGGACAGGCGGACGTTCGAGAGACCCAGTACTTC